Detailed here is one TCR beta chain. As handled by the study authors: For nucleated cells, counts were estimated from reference gene primer amplification. Assay: immunoSEQ multiplex PCR; the TCRdb copy retains only in-frame clones and omits some. V, J and clone size were drawn from that table, and D and trimming were deduced from the DNA. The sample contains about 190,000 clones, around nine tenths of which appear only once. This entry belongs to a study of blood T cell repertoires in COVID-19. Whole-study context: Researchers got acute and convalescent COVID-19 samples from the United States, Italy and Spain. Sample material is recorded as cDNA or gDNA derived from T cells, B-cell-depleted T cells, or PBMCs.

From germline, CDR1 is KGHSH and CDR2 LQKENI. CDR3 length equals 14 residues. The V end was cut by 4 bases, the J end by 1 base, with 10 bases between. The receptor comes from a young man with acute or convalescent COVID-19. Sequencing was done on a sample of peripheral blood. The V gene is TRBV18, the J gene TRBJ1-1; weak D call: TRBD1 (5 bases). The CDR3 here is CASSRTTANTEAFF. The CDR3 DNA reads TGTGCCAGCTCACGGACGACAGCGAACACTGAAGCTTTCTTT.